The rows below give T cell receptor beta chains drawn from one sample of a study of blood T cells in healthy people across ages. One entry per CDR3 protein, called by TCRdb with MiXCR from the 5' RACE reads. The sample consists of some 1.5 million distinct CDR3 sequences, 40% to 45% of them appearing once. The sequencing sample was made of blood. The source is a woman aged 18-29 years in good health. Both conserved end residues are part of each CDR3. Each record gives: J gene, D gene, V gene, CDR3 protein. The D gene is left open where the match is weak.

>TRBJ2-3|.|TRBV29-1
CSVLAGLPDTQYF
>TRBJ1-4|TRBD1|TRBV6-1
CASSEIRQGVEKLFF
>TRBJ1-1|.|TRBV6-1
CASSGVPGGEAFF
>TRBJ2-1|TRBD2|TRBV9
CASSPKREGRNEQFF
>TRBJ2-1|.|TRBV7-8
CASSLMAEQFF
>TRBJ2-5|TRBD2|TRBV12-3/TRBV12-4
CASSSPTGAGGPFETQYF
>TRBJ1-5|TRBD1|TRBV7-2
CASSLRQGRRNQPQHF
>TRBJ2-3|TRBD1|TRBV10-3
CATGQPYYTDTQYF
>TRBJ2-4|TRBD1|TRBV6-5
CASSPRGTGSYERYF
>TRBJ2-1|TRBD2|TRBV19
CASSRGLAGDEFF
>TRBJ2-3|TRBD2|TRBV10-3
CAFSLLAGGTDTQYF
>TRBJ2-3|.|TRBV5-4
CASRLDRASTDTQYF
>TRBJ2-5|.|TRBV4-3
CASSQVRAPGKQYF
>TRBJ1-5|.|TRBV9
CASSSGGGLDQPQHF
>TRBJ1-4|TRBD1|TRBV4-3
CASSQGTGINEKLFF
>TRBJ1-4|TRBD1|TRBV4-3
CASSHGTAEGTNEKLFF
>TRBJ2-4|.|TRBV6-5
CASSPGELSKNIQYF
>TRBJ2-5|.|TRBV21-1
CASSTTSDAREQYF
>TRBJ1-1|.|TRBV6-1
CASNRGQGSSAFF
>TRBJ1-6|.|TRBV5-6
CAGKGGSSYNSPLHF
>TRBJ2-3|.|TRBV7-2
CASSLLGPPDTQYF
>.|.|TRBV20-1
CSADPGPQAYEQYF